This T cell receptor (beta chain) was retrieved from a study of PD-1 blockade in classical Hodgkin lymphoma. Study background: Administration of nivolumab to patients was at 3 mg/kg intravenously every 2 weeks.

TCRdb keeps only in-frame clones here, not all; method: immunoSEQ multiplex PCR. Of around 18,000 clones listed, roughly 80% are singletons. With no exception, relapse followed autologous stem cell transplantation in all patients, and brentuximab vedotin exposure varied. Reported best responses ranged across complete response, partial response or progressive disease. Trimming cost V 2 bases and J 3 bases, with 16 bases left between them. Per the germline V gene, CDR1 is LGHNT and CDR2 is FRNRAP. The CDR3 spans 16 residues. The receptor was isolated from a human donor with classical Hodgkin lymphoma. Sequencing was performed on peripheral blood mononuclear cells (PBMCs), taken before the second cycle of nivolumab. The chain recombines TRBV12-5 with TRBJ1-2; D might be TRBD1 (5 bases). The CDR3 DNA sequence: TGTGCTAGTGGTTTGTGGTCCCAACCAGGGTACTATGGCTACACCTTC. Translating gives CASGLWSQPGYYGYTF.